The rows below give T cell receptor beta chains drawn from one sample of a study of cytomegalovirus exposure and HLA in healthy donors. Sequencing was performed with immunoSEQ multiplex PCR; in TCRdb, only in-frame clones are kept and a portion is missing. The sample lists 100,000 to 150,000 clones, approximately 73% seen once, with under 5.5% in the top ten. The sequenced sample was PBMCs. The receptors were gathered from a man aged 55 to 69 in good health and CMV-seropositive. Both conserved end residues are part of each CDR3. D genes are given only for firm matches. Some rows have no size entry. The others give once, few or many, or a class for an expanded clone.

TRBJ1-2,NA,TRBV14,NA,TGTGCCAGCAGCCAAGATCACTCCAACAGCAACTATGGCTACACCTTC,CASSQDHSNSNYGYTF
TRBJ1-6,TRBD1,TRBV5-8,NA,TGTGCCAGCAGCTCGGGACAGGGCGGTAATTCACCCCTCCACTTT,CASSSGQGGNSPLHF
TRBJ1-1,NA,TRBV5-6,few,TGTGCCAGCAGCTGGGGCGACAGGGAAGCTTTCTTT,CASSWGDREAFF
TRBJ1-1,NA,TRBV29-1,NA,TGCAGCGTTGTAAACACTGAAGCTTTCTTT,CSVVNTEAFF
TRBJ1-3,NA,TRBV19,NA,TGTGCCAGTAGTGCAGGCCAATTGGGAGCTGGAAACACCATATATTTT,CASSAGQLGAGNTIYF
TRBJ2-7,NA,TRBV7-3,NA,TGTGCCAGCAGCCCTCCAGGGACTCAAGCCTTCTACGAGCAGTACTTC,CASSPPGTQAFYEQYF
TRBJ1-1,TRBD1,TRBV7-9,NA,TGTGCCAGCAGCAATGAGGGGGCCCGGGACACTGAAGCTTTCTTT,CASSNEGARDTEAFF
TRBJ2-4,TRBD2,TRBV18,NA,TGTGCCAGCTCACCATCAACTAGCGACATTCAGTACTTC,CASSPSTSDIQYF
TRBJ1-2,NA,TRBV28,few,TGTGCCAGCAGGCCGGCCACCGACAACAATGGCTACACCTTC,CASRPATDNNGYTF
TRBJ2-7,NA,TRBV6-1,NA,NA,CASSEFGQGASYF
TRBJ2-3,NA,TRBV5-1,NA,TGCGCCAGCAGCTTGGAGCCGGGACTGGATACGCAGTATTTT,CASSLEPGLDTQYF